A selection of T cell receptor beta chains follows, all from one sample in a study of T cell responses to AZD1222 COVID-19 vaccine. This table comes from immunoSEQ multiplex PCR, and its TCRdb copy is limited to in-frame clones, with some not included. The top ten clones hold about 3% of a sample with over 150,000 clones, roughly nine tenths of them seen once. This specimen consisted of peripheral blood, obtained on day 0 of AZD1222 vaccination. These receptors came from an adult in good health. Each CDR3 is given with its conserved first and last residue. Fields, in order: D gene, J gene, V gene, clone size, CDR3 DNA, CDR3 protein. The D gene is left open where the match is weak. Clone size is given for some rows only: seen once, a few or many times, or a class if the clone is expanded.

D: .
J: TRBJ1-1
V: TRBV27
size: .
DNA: TGTGCCAGCTGGCGGGTGGGGGCGGCCGGGAACACTGAAGCTTTCTTT
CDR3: CASWRVGAAGNTEAFF

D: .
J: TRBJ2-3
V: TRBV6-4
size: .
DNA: TGTGCCAGCAGTGAACAGTCAGGGGCCACAGATACGCAGTATTTT
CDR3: CASSEQSGATDTQYF

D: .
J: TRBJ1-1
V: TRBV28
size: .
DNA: TGTGCCAGCAGTTTCATGATCACTGAAGCTTTCTTT
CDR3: CASSFMITEAFF

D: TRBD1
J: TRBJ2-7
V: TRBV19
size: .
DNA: TGTGCCAGTAGTATCGTGGGACAGCGGACCTACGAGCAGTACTTC
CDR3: CASSIVGQRTYEQYF

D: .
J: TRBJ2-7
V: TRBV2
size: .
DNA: TGTGCCAGCGGGTATTCCTACGAGCAGTACTTC
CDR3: CASGYSYEQYF

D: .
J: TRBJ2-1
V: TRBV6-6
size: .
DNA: TGTGCCAGCAGTCTGACTTCATACAATGAGCAGTTCTTC
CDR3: CASSLTSYNEQFF

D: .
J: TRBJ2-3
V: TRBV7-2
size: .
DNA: TGTGCCAGCAGCTTTCGCGGGAGCACAGATACGCAGTATTTT
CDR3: CASSFRGSTDTQYF

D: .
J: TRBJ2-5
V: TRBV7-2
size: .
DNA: TGTGCCAGCAGCTTAGGAACAGGAGGCCTCAGAACAGAGACCCAGTACTTC
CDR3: CASSLGTGGLRTETQYF

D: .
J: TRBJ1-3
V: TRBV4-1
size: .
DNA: TGCGCCAGCAGCCAAGATCAAGGACAGAGAAACACCATATATTTT
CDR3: CASSQDQGQRNTIYF

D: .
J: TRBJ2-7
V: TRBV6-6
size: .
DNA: TGTGCCAGCAGTTACGAGCGGAGCTACGAGCAGTACTTC
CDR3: CASSYERSYEQYF

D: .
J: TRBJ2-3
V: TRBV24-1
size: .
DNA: TGTGCCACCAGTGATTCCGGGACGGGCACAGATACGCAGTATTTT
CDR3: CATSDSGTGTDTQYF

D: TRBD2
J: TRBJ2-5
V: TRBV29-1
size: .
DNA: TGCAGCGTTGATGCCCCTAGCGGGGTTAGCCGGGAGACCCAGTACTTC
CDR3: CSVDAPSGVSRETQYF

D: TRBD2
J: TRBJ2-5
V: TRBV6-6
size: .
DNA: TGTGCCAGCAGTTACGGTGCGGGAGGCACCCAAGAGACCCAGTACTTC
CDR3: CASSYGAGGTQETQYF

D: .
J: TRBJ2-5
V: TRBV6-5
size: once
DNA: TGTGCCAGCCAGAAACTAGGGACGGCTTCTTCCCAGTACTTC
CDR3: CASQKLGTASSQYF

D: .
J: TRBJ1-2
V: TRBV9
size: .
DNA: TGTGCCAGCAGCGTAGGGGAGGCAATGTGGTTC
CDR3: CASSVGEAMWF

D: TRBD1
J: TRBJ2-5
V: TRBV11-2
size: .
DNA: TGTGCCAGCAGCTACTCCTCAGGGGGAGAGACCCAGTACTTC
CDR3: CASSYSSGGETQYF

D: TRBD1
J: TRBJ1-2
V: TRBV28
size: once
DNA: TGTGCCAGCACCCCATCGGGCTCACAGGGGAGAGGAGGCTACACCTTC
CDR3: CASTPSGSQGRGGYTF

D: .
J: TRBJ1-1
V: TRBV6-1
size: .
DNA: TGTGCCAGCAGTGAAGCACACGGGGATTTAACTGAAGCTTTCTTT
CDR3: CASSEAHGDLTEAFF

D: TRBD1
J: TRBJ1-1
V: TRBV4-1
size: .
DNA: TGCGCCAGCAGCCTCGGAGGACAGGGGAGAACTGAAGCTTTCTTT
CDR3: CASSLGGQGRTEAFF

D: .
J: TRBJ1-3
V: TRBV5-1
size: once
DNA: TGCGCCAGCAGATCGGGGTTTGAGGGGCCTGGAAACACCATATATTTT
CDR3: CASRSGFEGPGNTIYF

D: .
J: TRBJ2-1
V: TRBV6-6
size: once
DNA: TGTGCCAGCAGTCCTTCCCTACTAGGGATGTTGGGGAATGAGCAGTTCTTC
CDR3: CASSPSLLGMLGNEQFF

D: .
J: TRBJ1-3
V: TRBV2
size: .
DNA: TGTGCCAGCAGTGAAGCTTTGACAGGAGTTCGTTTT
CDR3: CASSEALTGVRF

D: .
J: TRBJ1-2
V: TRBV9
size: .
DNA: TGTGCCAGCAGCGTCTCGCCAGACCCTAACTATGGCTACACCTTC
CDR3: CASSVSPDPNYGYTF

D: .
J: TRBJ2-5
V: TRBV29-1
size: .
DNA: TGCAGCGTCTATCAGGTGAAAGAGACCCAGTACTTC
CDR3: CSVYQVKETQYF